This record concerns one TCR beta chain sequence. What it binds is not known. The CDR3 is 13 amino acids. The V gene's germline CDR1 is MDHEN and CDR2 SYDVKM. V was trimmed by 5 bases and J by 4 bases, leaving 11 bases between them. The data are from a study of cytomegalovirus exposure and HLA in healthy donors. General observations from the study: Presence/absence analyses assumed roughly uniform sequencing depth across donors. Later analysis demonstrated an association between a missense DCLRE1C variant and TCR beta V- and J-gene trimming.

13 Jbeta primers and 60 Vbeta primers were used for the PCR. As processed by the authors: Unique TCR beta chains numbered approximately 76 million in a later analysis, with around 10 million shared. Sequenced by immunoSEQ multiplex PCR; TCRdb stores in-frame clones only, minus some. V, J and clone size derive from that table, while D and trimming were established from the DNA sequence. The sample contains approximately 100,000 clones, approximately 86% of which appear only once. The sequence was obtained from a man aged 25-45 years in good health and CMV-seropositive. Sequencing was carried out using PBMCs. The chain couples TRBV28 to TRBJ1-1; D is undetermined. The CDR3 region is CASSPGDGTEAFF. The CDR3 nucleotides read TGTGCCAGCAGTCCCGGGGATGGCACTGAAGCTTTCTTT. Together with reference TRBV28 and TRBJ1-1, the CDR3 gives the full variable domain: DVKVTQSSRYLVKRTGEKVFLECVQDMDHENMFWYRQDPGLGLRLIYFSYDVKMKEKGDIPEGYSVSREKKERFSLILESASTNQTSMYLCASSPGDGTEAFFGQGTRLTVV.